This T cell receptor beta chain was identified during a study of neurological immune-mediated disorders. Notes on the study in general: The highest TCR clonal expansion occurred in HTLV-1-associated myelopathy; multiple sclerosis fell below healthy controls. Expanded clones shared no CDR3 amino acid sequences across subjects, suggesting private repertoires in all groups.

The time point: longitudinal time-point 3. This clonotype showed up many times. What it binds is unknown. The CDR3 length is 16 residues. J gave up 8 bases and V 5 bases, and 11 bases lay outside the gene matches. Germline lookup yields CDR1 SGDLS and CDR2 YYNGEE. The cDNA was produced through 5'RACE with 10-nucleotide random UMIs. From 15-18 subjects, every sequencing run obtained over 170 million TCR-beta sequences. MiXCR, run by TCRdb on the 5' RACE reads, gives a single entry per CDR3 protein. In the table there are fewer than 55,000 distinct CDR3 sequences, approximately 12% of which are singletons.

The rearrangement links TRBV9 to TRBJ2-1, with TRBD1 matching over 12 bases. The sequence was obtained from a male donor with HTLV-1-associated myelopathy (HAM/TSP). The sequencing input was PBMCs. This chain's CDR3 is CASRPPGQGARDEQFF. CDR3 nucleotides: TGTGCCAGCAGACCTCCGGGACAGGGGGCGAGGGATGAGCAGTTCTTC.